These T cell receptor beta chains were read from a single sample in a study of T-cell reconstitution after alpha-beta-depleted transplantation in children. TCRdb used MiXCR to reprocess the PCR reads, holding one entry per CDR3 protein. The data show approximately 270,000 distinct CDR3 sequences, roughly a quarter seen once. The material sequenced was PBMCs, mostly from graft donor cells, taken 360 days after TCRalphabeta/CD19-depleted stem cell transplant. These receptor sequences come from a female patient aged 2 to 10 who had a stem cell transplant for congenital amegakaryocytic thrombocytopenia, so the T cells may come from the graft donor. The CDR3 runs from the conserved cysteine through the conserved F or W. Each record gives: D gene, clone size, J gene, V gene, CDR3 DNA, CDR3 protein. The D gene is left open where the match is weak. Size values are once, few and many counts, or a class for expanded clones, and some rows have none.

D gene: .; clone size: few; J gene: TRBJ2-1; V gene: TRBV3-1; CDR3 DNA: TGTGCCAGCAGCCAAGGTCTATCTTACAATGAGCAGTTCTTC; CDR3 protein: CASSQGLSYNEQFF
D gene: TRBD1; clone size: .; J gene: TRBJ1-1; V gene: TRBV5-5; CDR3 DNA: TGTGCCAGCAGCAGCTACAGGGGGCTGGCCACTGAAGCTTTCTTT; CDR3 protein: CASSSYRGLATEAFF
D gene: .; clone size: few; J gene: TRBJ2-7; V gene: TRBV5-1; CDR3 DNA: TGCGCCAGCAATCCAGGGGACCCATTCCTCGAGCAGTACTTC; CDR3 protein: CASNPGDPFLEQYF
D gene: .; clone size: few; J gene: TRBJ1-4; V gene: TRBV10-3; CDR3 DNA: TGTGCCATCAGTGAGAGGGGGGTTTGGGCCACTAATGAAAAACTGTTTTTT; CDR3 protein: CAISERGVWATNEKLFF
D gene: .; clone size: few; J gene: TRBJ2-7; V gene: TRBV14; CDR3 DNA: TGTGCCAGCAGCCTGAGGCTCAGTAAACGGTACTTC; CDR3 protein: CASSLRLSKRYF
D gene: TRBD1; clone size: few; J gene: TRBJ1-6; V gene: TRBV12-3/TRBV12-4; CDR3 DNA: TGTGCCAGCAGTTTAGGAAACAGGGGACAGTCACCCCTCCACTTT; CDR3 protein: CASSLGNRGQSPLHF
D gene: TRBD1; clone size: .; J gene: TRBJ2-5; V gene: TRBV9; CDR3 DNA: TGTGCCAGCAGCGTAGGGACAGGCCAAGAGACCCAGTACTTC; CDR3 protein: CASSVGTGQETQYF
D gene: TRBD2; clone size: few; J gene: TRBJ2-1; V gene: TRBV20-1; CDR3 DNA: TGCAGTGCTAGCGGACTAGCGGGGCGCAATGAGCAGTTCTTC; CDR3 protein: CSASGLAGRNEQFF
D gene: .; clone size: .; J gene: TRBJ1-1; V gene: TRBV20-1; CDR3 DNA: TGCAGTGCTAGAGTGTGGGGGGGCGCGGAAGCTTTCTTT; CDR3 protein: CSARVWGGAEAFF
D gene: .; clone size: .; J gene: TRBJ2-5; V gene: TRBV20-1; CDR3 DNA: TGCAGTGCTAGTAGGGGCAGTGAGACCCAGTACTTC; CDR3 protein: CSASRGSETQYF
D gene: TRBD1; clone size: few; J gene: TRBJ1-2; V gene: TRBV20-1; CDR3 DNA: TGCAGTGCTAGGACTGACAGGGTGGATGGCTACACCTTC; CDR3 protein: CSARTDRVDGYTF
D gene: .; clone size: .; J gene: TRBJ1-2; V gene: TRBV6-2/TRBV6-3; CDR3 DNA: TGTGCCAGCAGTTCCACCCTAAGACAGGATTGGAGCTACACCTTC; CDR3 protein: CASSSTLRQDWSYTF
D gene: .; clone size: .; J gene: TRBJ2-7; V gene: TRBV27; CDR3 DNA: TGTGCCAGCAGTTTGTTCCCCCCGGCCGGGAGTAACTACGAGCAGTACTTC; CDR3 protein: CASSLFPPAGSNYEQYF
D gene: .; clone size: few; J gene: TRBJ2-3; V gene: TRBV4-1; CDR3 DNA: TGCGCCAGCAGCGGCCCAGTCCTCACAGATACGCAGTATTTT; CDR3 protein: CASSGPVLTDTQYF
D gene: .; clone size: few; J gene: TRBJ1-2; V gene: TRBV24-1; CDR3 DNA: TGTGCCACCAGTGATTTCACAGCTAACTATGGCTACACCTTC; CDR3 protein: CATSDFTANYGYTF
D gene: .; clone size: .; J gene: TRBJ2-1; V gene: TRBV3-1; CDR3 DNA: TGTGCCAGCAGCGGCCGGTTTGGTAGCGAATACAATGAGCAGTTCTTC; CDR3 protein: CASSGRFGSEYNEQFF
D gene: TRBD2; clone size: .; J gene: TRBJ2-2; V gene: TRBV18; CDR3 DNA: TGTGCCAGCGTCCTAGCGGGGAAGTCCGGGGAGCTGTTTTTT; CDR3 protein: CASVLAGKSGELFF
D gene: TRBD1; clone size: .; J gene: TRBJ1-5; V gene: TRBV10-3; CDR3 DNA: TGTGCCATCAGCAAGGACAGGGGCGATCAGCCCCAGCATTTT; CDR3 protein: CAISKDRGDQPQHF
D gene: TRBD1; clone size: .; J gene: TRBJ2-7; V gene: TRBV25-1; CDR3 DNA: TGTGCCAGCGGACAGGGAATTTACGAGCAGTACTTC; CDR3 protein: CASGQGIYEQYF
D gene: .; clone size: .; J gene: TRBJ1-5; V gene: TRBV19; CDR3 DNA: TGTGCCAGTAGAGTGAGTTCGAATAGCAATCAGCCCCAGCATTTT; CDR3 protein: CASRVSSNSNQPQHF
D gene: .; clone size: .; J gene: TRBJ2-2; V gene: TRBV7-9; CDR3 DNA: TGTGCCAGCGGGGGCGGATCCCCGAACACCGGGGAGCTGTTTTTT; CDR3 protein: CASGGGSPNTGELFF
D gene: .; clone size: .; J gene: TRBJ2-6; V gene: TRBV4-2; CDR3 DNA: TGTGCCAGCAGCCAAGTTGTGGGTCCTGGGGCCAACGTCCTGACTTTC; CDR3 protein: CASSQVVGPGANVLTF
D gene: .; clone size: .; J gene: TRBJ2-5; V gene: TRBV12-2; CDR3 DNA: TGTGCAAGTCGCTCACAAGAGACCCAGTACTTC; CDR3 protein: CASRSQETQYF